Reported below is one TCR beta chain. The sample comes from a study of OX40 agonist ivuxolimab in advanced cancers. Study-wide context: All patients had ivuxolimab intravenously every 2 weeks at 0.01 to 10 mg/kg. Hepatocellular carcinoma, melanoma, renal cell or head and neck cancer was diagnosed in the dose-escalation patients. From 23 to 79 years was the age range, with a mean of 60 years, and around 84% were male.

Sampling of blood occurred at baseline, cycle 4 day 1, and cycle 7 day 1. Method: immunoSEQ multiplex PCR; TCRdb's copy keeps in-frame clones and lacks some. The repertoire holds 150,000 to 190,000 clones, with roughly 94% as singletons. This CDR3 is 14 amino acids long. V was pared by 2 bases and J by 3 bases, with 3 bases of the junction left unmatched. Germline values: CDR1 MNHEY, CDR2 SVGAGI. The V and J genes are TRBV6-5 and TRBJ2-7, with 8 positions matching TRBD2. Material: CD4+ or CD8+ T cells sorted from blood, obtained in a trial of the OX40 agonist ivuxolimab. The TCR originated in an adult with an advanced solid tumor such as melanoma, head and neck, liver or kidney cancer. In DNA form, the CDR3 reads TGTGCCAGCAGTTACGGGACTAGAGGCTACGAGCAGTACTTC. Encoded protein: CASSYGTRGYEQYF.